Listed here are 8 T cell receptor beta chains from one sample, sequenced in a study of PD-L1 blockade in urothelial cancer. Sequencing used immunoSEQ multiplex PCR; TCRdb keeps in-frame clones, though not all of them. This table holds about 82,000 clones, 82% found once. The input for sequencing was PBMCs, taken around atezolizumab (anti-PD-L1) treatment. These receptors were collected from a man in his sixties or seventies with urothelial cancer.

The chain employs TRBV2 and TRBJ2-7, with TRBD2 matching over 7 bases. The CDR3 spans 14 residues. Germline V gene sequence: CDR1 SNHLY, CDR2 FYNNEI. V dropped 6 bases and J dropped 3; count of bases not matched to a gene: 8. CDR3 sequence: CASRGAGGIYEQYF. The CDR3 DNA reads as TGTGCCAGCAGGGGTGCCGGGGGGATCTACGAGCAGTACTTC. The full variable domain, its missing parts supplied by reference TRBV2 and TRBJ2-7, is EPEVTQTPSHQVTQMGQEVILRCVPISNHLYFYWYRQILGQKVEFLVSFYNNEISEKSEIFDDQFSVERPDGSNFTLKIRSTKLEDSAMYFCASRGAGGIYEQYFGPGTRLTVT.

This clone has just a few counts. The junction departs from germline at one end; a sequencing error may be responsible. The chain links TRBV7-9 to TRBJ2-3; 9 bases fit TRBD2. The CDR3 extends over 12 amino acids. The germline V gene encodes CDR1 SEHNR and CDR2 FQNEAQ (reference sequence). This CDR3 reads CASSLVGTSMNF. The CDR3 DNA reads as TGTGCCAGCAGCTTGGTGGGGACTAGCATGAATTTT.

This clone was detected only a few times. The CDR3 loop is CASSKSQVGGYTF. CDR3 coding DNA: TGTGCCAGTAGTAAGTCACAGGTCGGGGGCTACACCTTC. The chain joins TRBV19 to TRBJ1-2; maybe TRBD1 (5 bases). The CDR3 runs 13 residues. From germline, CDR1 is LNHDA and CDR2 SQIVND (reference sequence). The V and J ends lost 4 bases and 8 bases respectively, with 14 bases between them.

The rearrangement joins TRBV27 to TRBJ2-1, with a tentative D call TRBD1 (5 bases). The germline CDR1 and CDR2 sequences are MNHEY and SMNVEV (reference sequence). The CDR3 runs to 14 residues. Trimming pared 5 bases from V and 6 bases from J, leaving 14 bases between. CDR3 sequence: CASSPTRGSNEQFF. The CDR3 nucleotides read TGTGCCAGCAGTCCGACAAGGGGCTCCAATGAGCAGTTCTTC.

This chain uses TRBV11-2 with TRBJ2-7; TRBD1 matches at 9 bases. CDR1 SGHAT and CDR2 FQNNGV come from the germline V gene. This CDR3 region has 14 residues. Trimming took 7 bases from V and 3 from J; bases not matched to a gene: 7. The CDR3 loop is CASTRTGEYYEQYF. CDR3 in DNA: TGTGCCAGCACCCGGACAGGGGAGTACTACGAGCAGTACTTC.

The V call is TRBV19, the J call TRBJ1-1; unclear D gene. Germline V gene sequence: CDR1 LNHDA, CDR2 SQIVND (reference sequence). CDR3 length: 14 amino acids. V lost 4 bases and J 1 base, leaving 10 bases between the germline ends. The CDR3 nucleotides read TGTGCCAGTAGTAGAGGGCAATCGAACACTGAAGCTTTCTTT. This encodes CASSRGQSNTEAFF.

The V call is TRBV27, the J call TRBJ2-6; maybe TRBD2 (5 bases). The CDR3 is 15 amino acids. V was cut by 4 bases and J by 2 bases, with 9 bases left in between. CDR1 is MNHEY, CDR2 SMNVEV, per germline (reference sequence). This CDR3 reads CASSYRGAGANVLTF. The CDR3 nucleotides read TGTGCCAGCAGTTACCGGGGAGCTGGGGCCAACGTCCTGACTTTC.

The chain recombines TRBV7-8 with TRBJ1-2, with TRBD1 matching 11 bases. The CDR3 has 16 residues. Per the germline V gene, CDR1 is SGHVS and CDR2 is FQNEAQ. V lost 4 bases to trimming and J lost 4 bases; unmatched junction nucleotides: 8. The CDR3 DNA follows: TGTGCCAGCAGCTCCTTCGGACAGGGGGCTTTCTATGGCTACACCTTC. Translated, it gives CASSSFGQGAFYGYTF.